One sample yielded the 2 T cell receptor beta chains listed below, sequenced in a study of regulatory T cells in long-lasting Graves disease. To make TCR beta libraries, researchers used iRepertoire HTBI primers and Arm-PCR of CDR3 regions. TCRdb re-derived calls from the multiplex PCR reads in MiXCR, one entry per CDR3 protein. Among 350,000 to 550,000 distinct CDR3 sequences listed, less than 15% were seen once. Indicated time point: newly diagnosed GD, antithyroid drugs for less than 3 months. Construction of the TCR library relied on RNA isolated from PBMCs. The same data also went into a second study, on T cells in Graves' hyperthyroidism and ophthalmopathy.

Sequenced here: peripheral blood mononuclear cells (PBMCs), sampled at new diagnosis, from a patient treated with antithyroid drugs. Receptors were obtained from a woman between 45 and 65 years old with Graves disease.

This clonotype was recorded at least ten times. The chain employs TRBV6-2 or TRBV6-3 and TRBJ2-6, with TRBD1 identical over 7 bases. CDR3 length: 19 residues. Germline V lookup: CDR1 MNHEY, CDR2 SVGEGT. With 2 bases clipped from V and 1 base from J, the junction kept 11 bases outside the gene matches. In DNA form, the CDR3 reads TGTGCCAGCAGTTACGGACAGGAATTACTTTCTTCTGGGGCCAACGTCCTGACTTTC. Protein sequence: CASSYGQELLSSGANVLTF.

CDR3 in DNA: TGCAGCGTCCCACAGGGGTACAATGAGCAGTTCTTC. Residues: CSVPQGYNEQFF. The V and J genes are TRBV29-1 and TRBJ2-1, with 7 bases matching TRBD1. CDR3 length equals 12 residues. V trimming: 6 bases; J trimming: 4 bases; junction bases outside the gene matches: 3. Germline V gene sequence: CDR1 SQVTM, CDR2 ANQGSEA.